The 22 T cell receptor beta chains below all came from one sample that was sequenced in a study of cytomegalovirus exposure and HLA in healthy donors. PCR primers comprised 60 Vbeta and 13 Jbeta primers. Sequencing used immunoSEQ multiplex PCR; TCRdb keeps in-frame clones, though not all of them. Of tens of thousands of clones listed, 72% were seen once; the top ten hold approximately 5%. Source material: PBMCs. The source of these receptors is a man aged 60-69 years in good health and CMV-seropositive.

This clone has only a few counts. The rearrangement links TRBV28 to TRBJ2-3; 9 bases align to TRBD2. The length of the CDR3 is 16 residues. J lost 4 bases, V lost 6 bases, and 11 bases had no gene match. CDR1 and CDR2 (germline): MDHEN, SYDVKM. The CDR3 region has the DNA TGTGCCAGCAGCCGGGGACTAGCCGTGGGATCAGATACGCAGTATTTT. Translating gives CASSRGLAVGSDTQYF.

The CDR3: CASSLQVGTVGGYTF. The CDR3 nucleotides are TGTGCCAGCAGTCTCCAGGTCGGGACAGTGGGAGGCTACACCTTC. The rearrangement links TRBV28 to TRBJ1-2; 7 bases align to TRBD1. The CDR3 is 15 residues long. Germline values: CDR1 MDHEN, CDR2 SYDVKM. The trim removed 5 bases at V and 8 bases at J, leaving 14 bases unmatched.

This clone was found once. The rearrangement uses TRBV19 and TRBJ1-5; perhaps TRBD1 as D (6 bases). Germline CDR1 LNHDA, CDR2 SQIVND (reference sequence). This CDR3 comprises 18 residues. Trimming took 5 bases from V and 6 from J, leaving 26 bases between them. The CDR3 DNA follows: TGTGCCAGTAGTCCTGGCCGTAGCGGGGGCGAACGAGGTCAGCCCCAGCATTTT. It translates to CASSPGRSGGERGQPQHF.

CDR3 sequence: CASSFSGSPQETQYF. The CDR3 nucleotides read TGTGCCAGCAGTTTTAGCGGGAGCCCACAAGAGACCCAGTACTTC. The genes are TRBV5-5 and TRBJ2-5, with TRBD2 matching 9 bases. V shed 5 bases, J shed 2 bases, and the junction held 7 bases outside the gene matches. CDR1 SGHKS and CDR2 YYEKEE come from the germline V gene (reference sequence). This CDR3 contains 15 residues.

The rearrangement links TRBV7-9 to TRBJ2-6; D may be TRBD1 (6 bases). The CDR3 is made up of 15 amino acids. Germline V gives CDR1 SEHNR, CDR2 FQNEAQ (reference sequence). V was trimmed by 5 bases and J by 3 bases, leaving 11 bases between them. CDR3 loop: CASSRTTGGANVLTF. DNA of the CDR3: TGTGCCAGCAGCCGGACGACAGGTGGGGCCAACGTCCTGACTTTC.

This chain uses TRBV18 with TRBJ1-1, with D perhaps matching TRBD1 (6 bases). The V end lost 5 bases, the J end lost 5 bases, and 18 bases lay between the germline ends. The CDR3 sequence is 15 residues long. Germline CDR1 KGHSH, CDR2 LQKENI. CDR3 sequence (DNA): TGTGCCAGCTCAGCCGGGCGGGGGGCAAGAACTGAAGCTTTCTTT. Translating it yields CASSAGRGARTEAFF.

The rearrangement joins TRBV5-1 to TRBJ2-2, with 11 nucleotides matching TRBD2. V lost 1 base, J lost 7 bases, and 9 bases stayed unmatched. CDR3 size: 17 residues. Germline-derived CDR1 and CDR2 are SGHRS and YFSETQ. CDR3: CASSLYLAGGEGGELFF. DNA of the CDR3: TGCGCCAGCAGCTTGTACCTAGCGGGGGGTGAAGGCGGGGAGCTGTTTTTT.

This chain uses TRBV6-5 with TRBJ2-2, with TRBD1 matching 9 bases. V gave up 0 bases and J gave up 4 bases; unmatched junction bases: 3. From germline, CDR1 is MNHEY and CDR2 SVGAGI. The CDR3 is 16 amino acids. The CDR3 nucleotides are TGTGCCAGCAGTTACTCGACAGGGGGGGGCACCGGGGAGCTGTTTTTT. It translates to CASSYSTGGGTGELFF.

The CDR3 DNA reads TGTGCCGGAGCGGTAGGACAGAACTACGAGCAGTACTTC. Its translation is CAGAVGQNYEQYF. The V and J genes are TRBV2 and TRBJ2-7; tentative D call: TRBD1 (6 bases). The germline CDR1 and CDR2 sequences are SNHLY and FYNNEI. V was trimmed by 11 bases and J by 3 bases, leaving 17 bases between them. The CDR3 has 13 amino acids.

J is TRBJ2-2 and V is TRBV27; D may be TRBD1 (7 bases). Germline loops: CDR1 MNHEY, CDR2 SMNVEV (reference sequence). The V end was cut by 6 bases, the J end by 7 bases, with 24 bases between. This CDR3 has 17 residues. CDR3 sequence: CASRRQGGGGFGGELFF. Written as DNA, the CDR3 is TGTGCCAGCAGGAGACAGGGCGGAGGAGGGTTCGGCGGGGAGCTGTTTTTT.

The rearrangement links TRBV6-4 to TRBJ2-3, with D perhaps TRBD2 (5 bases). V gave up 0 bases and J gave up 2 bases, with 6 bases separating them. The CDR3 has 14 amino acids. The germline V gene encodes CDR1 MRHNA and CDR2 SNTAGT. The CDR3 coding sequence is TGTGCCAGCAGTGACTCCCGGGACACAGATACGCAGTATTTT. It translates to CASSDSRDTDTQYF.

The chain is built from TRBV7-2 and TRBJ1-2; 9 bases match TRBD1. The ends lost 6 bases at V and 2 bases at J; junction bases unmatched: 4. This CDR3 is 14 amino acids long. Per germline, CDR1 SGHTA and CDR2 FQGNSA. This CDR3 is CASSHGQGNYGYTF. CDR3 DNA sequence: TGTGCCAGCAGTCACGGACAGGGGAACTATGGCTACACCTTC.

J is TRBJ2-2 and V is TRBV21-1; the D call of TRBD2 is as the table states it, not checked on the DNA. TRBV21-1 has pseudogene status. CDR3 length: 16 residues. The CDR3 DNA reads TGTGCCAGCATCACGGGCGGGAAGGGTGGGACCGGGGAGCTGTTTTTT. Protein sequence: CASITGGKGGTGELFF.

This clone came up a few times. The chain employs TRBV11-2 and TRBJ1-6, with 7 bases aligning to TRBD1. CDR3 length: 17 amino acids. CDR1 SGHAT and CDR2 FQNNGV come from the germline V gene. V was clipped by 5 bases and J by 0 bases; unmatched bases: 7. DNA for the CDR3: TGTGCCAGCAGCCACCGGACAGGCGACTCCTATAATTCACCCCTCCACTTT. Translating it yields CASSHRTGDSYNSPLHF. Variable domain in full (rest from reference TRBV11-2 and TRBJ1-6): EAGVAQSPRYKIIEKRQSVAFWCNPISGHATLYWYQQILGQGPKLLIQFQNNGVVDDSQLPKDRFSAERLKGVDSTLKIQPAKLEDSAVYLCASSHRTGDSYNSPLHFGNGTRLTVT.

The chain has TRBV19 and TRBJ2-1; 10 nucleotides align to TRBD2. The germline CDR1 and CDR2 sequences are LNHDA and SQIVND (reference sequence). V was pared by 6 bases and J by 3 bases, with 5 bases of the junction left unmatched. The CDR3 extends over 15 amino acids. This CDR3 reads CASRRGLAVYNEQFF. The CDR3 nucleotides are TGTGCCAGTAGACGAGGACTAGCGGTCTACAATGAGCAGTTCTTC.

The table lists this clone with a few counts. The V call is TRBV28, the J call TRBJ2-3; a weak D match, TRBD1 (5 bases). The CDR3 runs to 13 residues. Germline lookup yields CDR1 MDHEN and CDR2 SYDVKM. Trimming stripped 7 bases from V and 6 bases from J, with 14 bases between. Written as DNA, the CDR3 is TGTGCCAGCAAGGGCAGGGTTTGGGATACGCAGTATTTT. Translation: CASKGRVWDTQYF. The whole variable domain, filled in from reference TRBV28 and TRBJ2-3, reads DVKVTQSSRYLVKRTGEKVFLECVQDMDHENMFWYRQDPGLGLRLIYFSYDVKMKEKGDIPEGYSVSREKKERFSLILESASTNQTSMYLCASKGRVWDTQYFGPGTRLTVL.

This clone was recorded once. The CDR3 sequence is CASSMVAGVVYEQYF. CDR3 coding DNA: TGTGCCAGTAGTATGGTAGCAGGGGTCGTCTACGAGCAGTACTTC. The rearrangement joins TRBV19 to TRBJ2-7; D is possibly TRBD1 (6 bases). Trimming pared 3 bases from V and 3 bases from J, leaving 15 bases between. The CDR3 totals 15 residues. From germline, CDR1 is LNHDA and CDR2 SQIVND (reference sequence).

A few counts support this clone. The gene calls are TRBV19 and TRBJ2-7; 8 positions agree with TRBD1. V lost 3 bases, J lost 5 bases, and 3 bases stayed unmatched. The CDR3 spans 13 residues. Germline assignment: CDR1 LNHDA and CDR2 SQIVND (reference sequence). CDR3 sequence (DNA): TGTGCCAGTAGTATGTCAGGGGGCGACGAGCAGTACTTC. This codes for CASSMSGGDEQYF.

The chain uses TRBV9 and TRBJ2-5; 12 nucleotides agree with TRBD2. This CDR3 has 17 residues. Germline V gene lookup returns CDR1 SGDLS and CDR2 YYNGEE. The V segment lost 0 bases and the J segment 3 bases; nucleotides outside the gene matches: 6. The DNA for the CDR3 is TGTGCCAGCAGCGTAGGTGCTAGCGGGGGGGGCAAAGAGACCCAGTACTTC. It encodes CASSVGASGGGKETQYF.

In its sample, this clone was seen once. The chain employs TRBV28 and TRBJ1-3, with TRBD1 matching over 9 bases. CDR1 is MDHEN and CDR2 is SYDVKM in the germline V gene. This CDR3 spans 14 amino acids. Unmatched junction bases numbered 2, after V lost 8 bases and J lost 0 bases. DNA of the CDR3: TGTGCCAGCCTGGGACAGGGCTCTGGAAACACCATATATTTT. Protein: CASLGQGSGNTIYF.

This clone is medium-sized (0.01 to 0.1%) by share. The genes are TRBV7-2 and TRBJ2-1, with 8 bases fitting TRBD1. Germline CDR1 SGHTA, CDR2 FQGNSA. This CDR3 region has 15 residues. The junction had 6 bases not matched to a gene; V was cut back by 1 base and J by 7 bases. DNA of the CDR3: TGTGCCAGCAGCTTAGTACCAGGGGGCTATAATGAGCAGTTCTTC. Its translation is CASSLVPGGYNEQFF.

The chain joins TRBV6-1 to TRBJ2-5; TRBD2 is a possible D gene (5 bases). The CDR3 is 8 residues long. Germline CDR1 reads MNHNS; CDR2 reads SASEGT. Trimming shortened V by 11 bases and J by 7 bases, and 5 bases separated the two germline ends. The DNA of the CDR3 is TGTGCCGGAGGGACCCAGTACTTC. Protein sequence: CAGGTQYF.